A single sample is the source of the 19 T cell receptor beta chains below, sequenced in a study of T-cell memory formation after mild COVID-19. TCRdb reanalysed the 5' RACE reads using MiXCR and keeps one entry per CDR3 protein. Of under 250,000 distinct CDR3 sequences in the sample, 15% to 19% were seen once. Specimen: PBMCs or a T cell subset sorted from them (not recorded which). All receptors come from an adult woman who had mild COVID-19 (a few samples of this study predate the infection). Cell type and time point are not known.

The V and J genes are TRBV12-3 or TRBV12-4 and TRBJ1-1; TRBD1 agrees at 7 bases. Trimming cost V 6 bases and J 0 bases; bases outside gene matches: 7. The CDR3 is made up of 15 amino acids. The CDR3 region is CASRPAGTVNTEAFF. CDR3 sequence (DNA): TGTGCCAGCAGGCCCGCCGGGACAGTGAACACTGAAGCTTTCTTT.

This clonotype was seen a handful of times. The chain has TRBV19 and TRBJ1-5; the D is unclear. Germline V gene sequence: CDR1 LNHDA, CDR2 SQIVND (reference sequence). The CDR3 loop spans 16 amino acids. V was clipped by 7 bases and J by 7 bases, with 23 bases between them. This CDR3 is CASKTVARGVGQPQHF. The CDR3 DNA reads as TGTGCCAGTAAAACGGTCGCCCGGGGAGTCGGGCAGCCCCAGCATTTT.

This clonotype was counted between two and nine times. This chain uses TRBV5-1 with TRBJ2-1; 12 positions agree with TRBD1. This CDR3 region has 17 residues. Trimming at V came to 2 bases and at J to 4 bases, leaving 7 bases not matched to a gene. Germline V lookup: CDR1 SGHRS, CDR2 YFSETQ. CDR3 amino acids: CASSLDRDRGLYNEQFF. As DNA, the CDR3 is TGCGCCAGCAGCTTAGACCGGGACAGGGGGCTTTACAATGAGCAGTTCTTC.

This clonotype was recorded at least ten times. The V call is TRBV7-6, the J call TRBJ2-5; D ambiguous. CDR1 and CDR2 from the germline V gene are SGHVS and FNYEAQ. The CDR3 extends over 12 amino acids. Trimming took 1 base from V and 5 from J, leaving 5 bases between them. In DNA, the CDR3 is TGTGCCAGCAGCTTAGTGGCGGAGACCCAGTACTTC. Translation: CASSLVAETQYF. The full variable domain, rest sourced from reference TRBV7-6 and TRBJ2-5, is GAGVSQSPRYKVTKRGQDVALRCDPISGHVSLYWYRQALGQGPEFLTYFNYEAQQDKSGLPNDRFSAERPEGSISTLTIQRTEQRDSAMYRCASSLVAETQYFGPGTRLLVL.

This clonotype was seen only a few times. The V gene is TRBV14, the J gene TRBJ2-5; D unresolved. The CDR3 length is 12 residues. Trimming removed 2 bases at V and 5 bases at J, with 6 bases between. The germline CDR1 and CDR2 sequences are SGHDN and FVKESK. The CDR3 loop is CASSQSPETQYF. The CDR3 DNA is TGTGCCAGCAGCCAATCCCCGGAGACCCAGTACTTC.

This clonotype turned up a few times. Possible read error: a much larger clone is one base away. The chain combines TRBV5-6 with TRBJ2-7; no reliable D call. The CDR3 has 13 residues. Germline V gene data show CDR1 as SGHDT and CDR2 as YYEEEE. V gave up 4 bases and J gave up 0 bases, with 8 bases separating them. The CDR3 spells CASSARSSYEQYF. For the CDR3, the DNA is TGTGCCAGCAGCGCCAGGAGCTCCTACGAGCAGTACTTC.

This clonotype was seen only a few times. V and J are TRBV27 and TRBJ2-7; D remains ambiguous. V was pared by 3 bases and J by 10 bases, with 13 bases between. Germline CDR1 MNHEY, CDR2 SMNVEV (reference sequence). This CDR3 spans 12 amino acids. The CDR3, as DNA: TGTGCCAGCAGTTTTAGTGGAGTCCGTCAGTACTTC. Protein product: CASSFSGVRQYF.

CDR3 DNA sequence: TGCAGCGTTAAGGTCGGCTCCTACAATGAGCAGTTCTTC. As protein: CSVKVGSYNEQFF. The V and J genes are TRBV29-1 and TRBJ2-1; no firm D call. The CDR3 consists of 13 residues. V was pared by 5 bases and J by 0 bases, with 8 bases between. Germline values: CDR1 SQVTM, CDR2 ANQGSEA.

This clonotype was counted only a few times. The junction departs from germline at one end; a sequencing error may be responsible. J is TRBJ2-4 and V is TRBV19; TRBD1 might be the D (6 bases). Germline CDR1 and CDR2: LNHDA and SQIVND (reference sequence). The CDR3 contains 13 residues. The chain's CDR3 is CASSIVTGNIQYF. DNA of the CDR3: TGTGCTAGTAGTATAGTCACAGGGAACATTCAGTACTTC.

The sample holds a few counts of this clonotype. CDR3 DNA: TGCGCCAGCAGCTCCCAGGCGGGGGGACACAATGAGCAGTTCTTC. Translation gives CASSSQAGGHNEQFF. The rearrangement uses TRBV5-1 and TRBJ2-1, with 8 bases aligning to TRBD2. The CDR3 totals 15 residues. V shed 3 bases, J shed 5 bases, and the junction held 7 bases outside the gene matches. CDR1 and CDR2 (germline): SGHRS, YFSETQ.

This sequence joins TRBV11-2 and TRBJ2-2; D not certain. Trimming stripped 1 base from V and 6 bases from J, with 9 bases between. The germline V gene has CDR1 SGHAT and CDR2 FQNNGV. CDR3 size: 14 residues. The chain's CDR3 is CASSLGGYAGELFF. The CDR3 DNA is TGTGCCAGCAGCTTAGGTGGCTACGCCGGGGAGCTGTTTTTT.

The rearrangement joins TRBV20-1 to TRBJ1-5, with 7 bases that match TRBD1. CDR3 length: 16 amino acids. With 0 bases clipped from V and 5 bases from J, the junction kept 10 bases outside the gene matches. CDR1 is DFQATT and CDR2 is SNEGSKA in the germline V gene (reference sequence). The CDR3 region is CSARDSGRGRDQPQHF. In DNA form, the CDR3 reads TGCAGTGCTAGAGATTCGGGCAGGGGGAGAGATCAGCCCCAGCATTTT.

The chain has TRBV5-1 and TRBJ2-1; a weak D match, TRBD1 (6 bases). This CDR3 contains 16 residues. CDR1 SGHRS and CDR2 YFSETQ come from the germline V gene. V was clipped by 6 bases and J by 1 base, with 17 bases between them. CDR3 sequence (DNA): TGCGCCAGCACCCACTCCCCCGGGACATCCTACAATGAGCAGTTCTTC. Translation: CASTHSPGTSYNEQFF.

The genes are TRBV6-5 and TRBJ2-7; TRBD1 matches at 10 bases. The V and J ends lost 3 bases and 2 bases, in that order; junction bases with no gene match: 4. This CDR3 is built from 15 residues. The germline gives CDR1 MNHEY, CDR2 SVGAGI. For the CDR3, the DNA is TGTGCCAGCAGTTATCGGGACAGGGGCCCCTACGAGCAGTACTTC. Its protein is CASSYRDRGPYEQYF.

This clonotype was seen more than once but under ten times. CDR3 region: CASGGGNTEAFF. The DNA of the CDR3 is TGTGCTAGTGGCGGGGGGAACACTGAAGCTTTCTTT. The chain links TRBV12-5 to TRBJ1-1; possible D gene TRBD1, 5 bases. Germline CDR1 LGHNT, CDR2 FRNRAP. This CDR3 is 12 amino acids long. V was shortened by 6 bases and J by 1 base, with 6 bases between the two germline ends. Full variable domain (outside the CDR3, taken from reference TRBV12-5 and TRBJ1-1): DARVTQTPRHKVTEMGQEVTMRCQPILGHNTVFWYRQTMMQGLELLAYFRNRAPLDDSGMPKDRFSAEMPDATLATLKIQPSEPRDSAVYFCASGGGNTEAFFGQGTRLTVV.

J is TRBJ1-6 and V is TRBV20-1, with D possibly being TRBD1 (5 bases). This CDR3 comprises 11 residues. From germline, CDR1 is DFQATT and CDR2 SNEGSKA (reference sequence). Trimming cost V 7 bases and J 8 bases, with 9 bases left between them. For the CDR3, the DNA is TGCAGTGTCAGGGAGGATTCACCCCTCCACTTT. Protein product: CSVREDSPLHF.

V usage is TRBV6-1 and J usage is TRBJ1-3, with 9 bases aligning to TRBD1. The V segment lost 9 bases and the J segment 3 bases; nucleotides outside the gene matches: 6. The CDR3 covers 14 residues. From germline, CDR1 is MNHNS and CDR2 SASEGT. The CDR3 loop reads CASCRTGDGNTIYF. The CDR3 DNA follows: TGTGCCAGTTGCCGGACAGGGGATGGAAACACCATATATTTT.

This clonotype was seen a few times. The V gene is TRBV3-1, the J gene TRBJ2-7; D is ambiguous. Germline values: CDR1 LGHDT, CDR2 YNNKEL (reference sequence). V lost 0 bases, J lost 6 bases, and 15 bases lay in between. CDR3 length: 15 amino acids. CDR3 region: CASSQDPYQALEQYF. CDR3 nucleotides: TGTGCCAGCAGCCAAGACCCCTACCAAGCCCTCGAGCAGTACTTC.

This clonotype was picked up a small number of times. The chain couples TRBV10-3 to TRBJ2-5; 7 bases fit TRBD1. This CDR3 has 13 amino acids. Germline CDR1 ENHRY, CDR2 SYGVKD. V was clipped by 10 bases and J by 2 bases; unmatched bases: 7. CDR3 in amino acids: CATLRQGQETQYF. The CDR3 DNA sequence: TGTGCCACGTTGAGACAGGGTCAAGAGACCCAGTACTTC.